The clone carrying this T cell receptor (beta chain) was recorded at least ten times. These data come from a study of read filtering for tumor transcriptome and immune sequencing. For the study at large: The cohort had around 18 men and 14 women aged about 45 to 90, mean roughly 66 years. Revised staging placed about 8 patients in R-ISS I, around 15 in II, 7 in III.

The CDR3 contains 15 residues. The V end lost 5 bases, the J end lost 3 bases, and 16 bases lay between the germline ends. The germline gives CDR1 SGHTA, CDR2 FQGNSA. This library used roughly 370 ng RNA and molecular barcoded adaptors spanning alpha/delta and beta/gamma chains. TCRdb re-analysed the reads in MiXCR, keeping a single row per CDR3 protein. Here the sample spans over 25,000 distinct CDR3 sequences, around an eighth being singletons. Sequenced input: a population of CD138-negative cells sorted from bone marrow. This TCR derives from a donor aged 40 or over with multiple myeloma. The chain recombines TRBV7-2 with TRBJ1-1; a possible D gene is TRBD1 (6 bases). The CDR3 DNA reads as TGTGCCAGCAGCCCCATAACTGCAGGGGACACTGAAGCTTTCTTT. It codes for CASSPITAGDTEAFF. The complete variable domain, with remaining parts taken from reference TRBV7-2 and TRBJ1-1, reads GAGVSQSPSNKVTEKGKDVELRCDPISGHTALYWYRQSLGQGLEFLIYFQGNSAPDKSGLPSDRFSAERTGGSVSTLTIQRTQQEDSAVYLCASSPITAGDTEAFFGQGTRLTVV.